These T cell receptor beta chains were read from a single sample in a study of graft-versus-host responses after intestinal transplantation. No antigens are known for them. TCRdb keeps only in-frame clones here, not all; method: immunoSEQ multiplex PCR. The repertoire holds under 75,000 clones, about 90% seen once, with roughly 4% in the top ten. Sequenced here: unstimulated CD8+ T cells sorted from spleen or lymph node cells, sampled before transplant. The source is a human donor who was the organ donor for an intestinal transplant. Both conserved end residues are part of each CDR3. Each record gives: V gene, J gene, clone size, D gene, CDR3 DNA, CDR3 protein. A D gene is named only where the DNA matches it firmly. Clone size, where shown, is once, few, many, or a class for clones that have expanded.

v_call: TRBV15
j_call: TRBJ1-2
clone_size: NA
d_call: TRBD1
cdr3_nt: TGTGCCACCAGCAGGGAGGGGGCGAACGATGGCTACACCTTC
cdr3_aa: CATSREGANDGYTF

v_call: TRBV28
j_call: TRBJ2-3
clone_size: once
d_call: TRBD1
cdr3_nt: TGTGCCGGACAGGGGTCCACAGATACGCAGTATTTT
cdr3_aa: CAGQGSTDTQYF

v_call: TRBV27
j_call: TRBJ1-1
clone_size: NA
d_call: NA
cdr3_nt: TGTGCCAGCGTCGGGGGGGGCCGGGACACTGAAGCTTTCTTT
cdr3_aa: CASVGGGRDTEAFF

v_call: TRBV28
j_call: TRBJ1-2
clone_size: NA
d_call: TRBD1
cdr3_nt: TGTGCCAGCAGTCCAGGACAGGGGAGCTATGGCTACACCTTC
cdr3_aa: CASSPGQGSYGYTF

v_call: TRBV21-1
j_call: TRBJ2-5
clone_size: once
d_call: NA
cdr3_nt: TGTGCCAGCAGCAAAGGGAGTAGCGGGGGGGCGAAAGATGAGACCCAGTACTTC
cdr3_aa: CASSKGSSGGAKDETQYF

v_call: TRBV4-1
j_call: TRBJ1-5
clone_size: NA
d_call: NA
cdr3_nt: TGCGCCAGCAGCCCCCCGGGAGAACACTTCGGCAATCAGCCCCAGCATTTT
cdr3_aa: CASSPPGEHFGNQPQHF

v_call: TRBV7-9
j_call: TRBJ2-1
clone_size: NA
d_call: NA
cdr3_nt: TGTGCCAGCAGCCCCAACGGTGAGCAGTTCTTC
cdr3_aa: CASSPNGEQFF

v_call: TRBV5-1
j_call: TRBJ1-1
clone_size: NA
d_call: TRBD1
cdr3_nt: TGCGCCAGCAGCTCGCCTGAGACAGGGAGGAACACTGAAGCTTTCTTT
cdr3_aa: CASSSPETGRNTEAFF

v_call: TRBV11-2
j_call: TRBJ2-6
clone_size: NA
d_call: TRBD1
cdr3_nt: TGTGCCAGCAGCCCCGGGACAGGCGTCTCTGGGGCCAACGTCCTGACTTTC
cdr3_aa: CASSPGTGVSGANVLTF

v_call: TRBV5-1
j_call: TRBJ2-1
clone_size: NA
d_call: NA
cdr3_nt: TGCGCCAGCAGCCCAACAGGGTACAATGAGCAGTTCTTC
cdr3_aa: CASSPTGYNEQFF

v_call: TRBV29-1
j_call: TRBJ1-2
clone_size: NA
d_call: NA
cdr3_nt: TGCAGCGTTGGAGTCCCGGAGCTCAACTATGGCTACACCTTC
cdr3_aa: CSVGVPELNYGYTF

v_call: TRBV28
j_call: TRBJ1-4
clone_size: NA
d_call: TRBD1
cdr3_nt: TGTGCCAGCACCCCCCGCGAGGGACAGGGCCCTAATGAAAAACTGTTTTTT
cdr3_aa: CASTPREGQGPNEKLFF

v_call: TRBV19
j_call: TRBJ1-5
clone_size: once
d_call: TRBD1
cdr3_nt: TGTGCCAGTAAAGGGACAGGCAATCAGCCCCAGCATTTT
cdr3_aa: CASKGTGNQPQHF

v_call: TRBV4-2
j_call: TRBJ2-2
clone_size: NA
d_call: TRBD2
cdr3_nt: TGTGCCAGCAGCCAATCCCGGACTAGCGGGGGACGTACCGGGGAGCTGTTTTTT
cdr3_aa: CASSQSRTSGGRTGELFF

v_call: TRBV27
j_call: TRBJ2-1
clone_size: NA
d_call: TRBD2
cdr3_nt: TGTGCCAGCAAACCGGGACTAGCGGGGGGTGAGCAGTTCTTC
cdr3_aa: CASKPGLAGGEQFF

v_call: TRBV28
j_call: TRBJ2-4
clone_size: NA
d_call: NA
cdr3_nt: TGTGCCAGCAGTCTGATAGGGACTCTAGCCAAAAACATTCAGTACTTC
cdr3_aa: CASSLIGTLAKNIQYF

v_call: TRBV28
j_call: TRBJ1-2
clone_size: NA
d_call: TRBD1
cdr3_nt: TGTGCCAGCAGGACTCTTCGACAGGGGGCGGATGGCTACACCTTC
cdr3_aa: CASRTLRQGADGYTF

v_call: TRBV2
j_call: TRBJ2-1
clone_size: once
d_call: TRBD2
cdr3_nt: TGTGCCAGCGGCCTAGCGGGGGGGTCTGGGGATGAGCAGTTCTTC
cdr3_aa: CASGLAGGSGDEQFF

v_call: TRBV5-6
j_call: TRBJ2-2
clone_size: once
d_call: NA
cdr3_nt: TGTGCCAGCAGCTTGGTTCGGGGGATCGGCACCGGGGAGCTGTTTTTT
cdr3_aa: CASSLVRGIGTGELFF

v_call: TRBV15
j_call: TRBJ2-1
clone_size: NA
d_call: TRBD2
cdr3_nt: TGTGCCACCAGCAGAGAAGCTAGCGGGGGGGACAATGAGCAGTTCTTC
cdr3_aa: CATSREASGGDNEQFF

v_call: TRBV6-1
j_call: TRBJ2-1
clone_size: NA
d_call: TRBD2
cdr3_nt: TGTGCCAGCACTAGCGGGGGGGAATTGTATGAGCAGTTCTTC
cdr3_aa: CASTSGGELYEQFF

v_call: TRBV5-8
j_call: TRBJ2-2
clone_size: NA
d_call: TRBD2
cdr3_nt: TGTGCCAGCAGCTCAAACTTGCTACTAGCGGGGGTCGACACCGGGGAGCTGTTTTTT
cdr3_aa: CASSSNLLLAGVDTGELFF

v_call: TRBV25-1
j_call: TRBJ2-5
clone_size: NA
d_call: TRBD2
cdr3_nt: TGTGCCAGCAGCGAGCAATTTACCCAGGGACTAGCAGAGACCCAGTACTTC
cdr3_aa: CASSEQFTQGLAETQYF

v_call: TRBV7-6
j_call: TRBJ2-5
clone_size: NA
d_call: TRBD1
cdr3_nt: TGTGCCAGTCCGCGGGCCGATTGGGACAGGGGAGAGACCCAGTACTTC
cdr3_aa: CASPRADWDRGETQYF

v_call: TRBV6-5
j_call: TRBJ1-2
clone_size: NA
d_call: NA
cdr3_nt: TGTGCCAGCAGGGGGCTAGGTGGGGCGAGAGGCTACACCTTC
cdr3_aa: CASRGLGGARGYTF

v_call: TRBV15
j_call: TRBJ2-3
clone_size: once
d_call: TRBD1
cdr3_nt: TGTGCCACCAGCAGAGATAGGGGGACAGGAACCACAGATACGCAGTATTTT
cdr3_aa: CATSRDRGTGTTDTQYF